The 23 T cell receptor beta chains below come from one sample, sequenced in a study of shared clonotypes between healthy human individuals. Naive-designated CD8 cells lacked CD45RO, were positively enriched for CCR7, and omitted terminally differentiated effector memory CD45RA+ cells. The method was immunoSEQ multiplex PCR; TCRdb's version includes in-frame clones alone and lacks a portion of them. The table has about 2,100,000 clones, about 92% seen once; the top ten hold roughly 1.8%. The sequenced sample was naive CD8+ T cells from PBMCs. The receptor set was obtained from a young man in good health. Some clones in this sample may be carry-over from other donors' samples.

This chain connects TRBV27 to TRBJ2-1; D unresolved. The CDR3 runs 15 residues. CDR1 is MNHEY, CDR2 SMNVEV, per germline (reference sequence). V lost 5 bases, J lost 4 bases, and 15 bases lay in between. As DNA, the CDR3 is TGTGCCAGCAGTACATCTTATATTCTGTACAATGAGCAGTTCTTC. This translates into CASSTSYILYNEQFF.

This clone was counted only a few times. The chain couples TRBV5-1 to TRBJ1-1, with a weak D call TRBD1 (6 bases). The CDR3 extends over 13 amino acids. Per the germline V gene, CDR1 is SGHRS and CDR2 is YFSETQ. V was trimmed by 6 bases and J by 5 bases, leaving 14 bases between them. The CDR3 DNA sequence: TGCGCCAGCACCGACAGGTTGGAGACTGAAGCTTTCTTT. Amino acid sequence: CASTDRLETEAFF.

This chain uses TRBV27 with TRBJ2-7, with 7 bases that match TRBD2. The J segment lost 2 bases and the V segment lost 5 bases, leaving 12 bases of the junction unmatched. CDR3 length equals 16 residues. Per the germline V gene, CDR1 is MNHEY and CDR2 is SMNVEV (reference sequence). CDR3 nucleotide sequence: TGTGCCAGCAGTCCCATAGGCGGGACTAAGCCCTACGAGCAGTACTTC. This encodes CASSPIGGTKPYEQYF.

The V gene is TRBV5-1, the J gene TRBJ2-7; 7 nucleotides agree with TRBD1. V lost 1 base, J lost 0 bases, and 4 bases stayed unmatched. Germline V gene data show CDR1 as SGHRS and CDR2 as YFSETQ. This CDR3 comprises 15 residues. For the CDR3, the DNA is TGCGCCAGCAGCTTGTTTGGGACAGTCTCCTACGAGCAGTACTTC. Translated, it gives CASSLFGTVSYEQYF.

This chain uses TRBV6-5 with TRBJ2-7, with 10 bases aligning to TRBD1. Germline lookup yields CDR1 MNHEY and CDR2 SVGAGI. The CDR3 totals 16 residues. With V trimmed by 3 bases and J by 8 bases, 13 bases remained unmatched. CDR3 sequence reads: CASSYWRDRGRVKQYF. CDR3 nucleotide sequence: TGTGCCAGCAGTTATTGGCGGGACAGGGGTCGTGTAAAGCAGTACTTC.

The J gene is TRBJ1-5, the V gene TRBV9, with 9 bases that match TRBD1. Trimming cost V 3 bases and J 6 bases; bases outside gene matches: 4. The CDR3 length is 14 residues. Germline lookup yields CDR1 SGDLS and CDR2 YYNGEE. Written as DNA, the CDR3 is TGTGCCAGCAGCGGGGGACAGGGCAGTCAGCCCCAGCATTTT. As protein: CASSGGQGSQPQHF.

The chain couples TRBV7-9 to TRBJ2-5; D may be TRBD1 or TRBD2 (5 bases each). The CDR3 has 14 amino acids. Per the germline V gene, CDR1 is SEHNR and CDR2 is FQNEAQ (reference sequence). V gave up 2 bases and J gave up 4 bases, with 11 bases separating them. Written as DNA, the CDR3 is TGTGCCAGCAGCTTAAACTTGGGGGTAGAGACCCAGTACTTC. Its translation is CASSLNLGVETQYF.

On this clone itself: Being one base from a much bigger clone, this may be a read error. The chain couples TRBV27 to TRBJ2-3; TRBD2 matches 11 bases. The CDR3 has 15 residues. Germline V gene lookup returns CDR1 MNHEY and CDR2 SMNVEV (reference sequence). After removal of 5 bases from V and 0 bases from J, the junction contained 1 base not matched to a gene. The CDR3 nucleotides are TGTGCCAGCAGTCGACTAGCGGGGAGCACAGATACGCAGTATTTT. It yields the protein CASSRLAGSTDTQYF.

V usage is TRBV4-2 and J usage is TRBJ1-2; 7 positions match TRBD1. V lost 3 bases to trimming and J lost 1 base; unmatched junction nucleotides: 11. Germline V gene data show CDR1 as LGHNA and CDR2 as YNFKEQ. The CDR3 runs 17 residues. CDR3 protein: CASSQEDRTGDNYGYTF. Here the CDR3 DNA reads TGTGCCAGCAGCCAGGAGGACCGGACAGGAGATAACTATGGCTACACCTTC.

To note about this clone: This specimen includes other DNA sequences encoding the same CDR3. V is TRBV11-2 and J is TRBJ2-7; possible D gene TRBD1, 5 bases. The CDR3 runs to 12 residues. Trimming shortened V by 8 bases and J by 4 bases, and 12 bases separated the two germline ends. Germline V gene sequence: CDR1 SGHAT, CDR2 FQNNGV. The CDR3 DNA follows: TGTGCCAGCCGTTTGACAGCTTACGAGCAGTACTTC. This encodes CASRLTAYEQYF.

This chain connects TRBV2 to TRBJ1-4; D is unresolved. The CDR3 covers 14 residues. V was shortened by 6 bases and J by 8 bases, with 16 bases between the two germline ends. The V gene's germline CDR1 is SNHLY and CDR2 FYNNEI. The CDR3 region has the DNA TGTGCCAGCAGATCGGGGTCCCAACGCGAAAAACTGTTTTTT. Translating gives CASRSGSQREKLFF. Using reference TRBV2 and TRBJ1-4 for the parts outside the CDR3, the full variable domain is EPEVTQTPSHQVTQMGQEVILRCVPISNHLYFYWYRQILGQKVEFLVSFYNNEISEKSEIFDDQFSVERPDGSNFTLKIRSTKLEDSAMYFCASRSGSQREKLFFGSGTQLSVL.

V is TRBV27 and J is TRBJ1-4; 7 bases are shared with TRBD1. The CDR3 is made up of 17 amino acids. The V and J ends lost 0 bases and 8 bases, in that order; junction bases with no gene match: 12. Germline CDR1 is MNHEY and CDR2 is SMNVEV (reference sequence). CDR3 sequence: CASSLSYPGGAREKLFF. The CDR3 region has the DNA TGTGCCAGCAGTTTATCGTATCCAGGGGGGGCGCGGGAAAAACTGTTTTTT.

The V and J genes are TRBV6-5 and TRBJ2-1; unclear D gene. CDR3 size: 16 residues. Looked up from germline, CDR1 is MNHEY and CDR2 is SVGAGI. V was shortened by 0 bases and J by 6 bases, with 15 bases between the two germline ends. CDR3 region: CASSYSRPRLGNEQFF. The CDR3 DNA reads as TGTGCCAGCAGTTACTCGCGGCCCCGGCTCGGCAATGAGCAGTTCTTC.

The chain is built from TRBV7-8 and TRBJ1-2, with D unclear. Germline V lookup: CDR1 SGHVS, CDR2 FQNEAQ. CDR3 size: 14 residues. Trimming removed 5 bases from V and 3 bases from J, with 13 bases in between. The CDR3 here is CASSTPGGDYGYTF. The CDR3, as DNA: TGTGCCAGCAGCACCCCCGGAGGTGACTATGGCTACACCTTC.

This clone was found a few times. This rearrangement joins TRBV15 to TRBJ1-2; maybe TRBD1 (6 bases). The CDR3 spans 14 residues. V lost 5 bases to trimming and J lost 8 bases, with 18 bases between them. Germline CDR1 and CDR2: LNHNV and YYDKDF (reference sequence). Here the CDR3 reads CATSPGRGAEGYTF. CDR3 DNA sequence: TGTGCCACCAGCCCCGGTCGGGGGGCGGAAGGCTACACCTTC.

This chain connects TRBV7-9 to TRBJ2-7; D might be TRBD1 or TRBD2, each matching 5 bases. Deletions cut 5 bases from V and 7 bases from J, with 21 bases between. CDR3 length: 15 amino acids. In germline, CDR1 is SEHNR, CDR2 FQNEAQ (reference sequence). The CDR3 coding sequence is TGTGCCAGCAGCCCCAGGGACCAGGATTTGGGGGAGCAGTACTTC. It specifies CASSPRDQDLGEQYF.

The chain has TRBV5-4 and TRBJ2-1; 8 positions match TRBD2. After removal of 4 bases from V and 8 bases from J, the junction contained 11 bases not matched to a gene. The CDR3 covers 15 residues. Germline V gene data show CDR1 as SGHNT and CDR2 as YYREEE (reference sequence). The CDR3 DNA follows: TGTGCCAGCAGCCAGAAGCGGGAGCGGCAGGATGAGCAGTTCTTC. As protein: CASSQKRERQDEQFF.

This clone has just a few counts. The V gene is TRBV27, the J gene TRBJ1-4; 9 positions agree with TRBD1. Trimming at V came to 0 bases and at J to 7 bases, leaving 6 bases not matched to a gene. Per germline, CDR1 MNHEY and CDR2 SMNVEV (reference sequence). The CDR3 covers 16 residues. The CDR3 region is CASSLSFGTGFEKLFF. CDR3 nucleotide sequence: TGTGCCAGCAGTTTATCGTTTGGGACAGGGTTTGAAAAACTGTTTTTT.

The chain employs TRBV9 and TRBJ2-7; the D call may be TRBD1 or TRBD2 (5 bases each). Trimming removed 2 bases at V and 7 bases at J, with 10 bases between. The CDR3 consists of 12 residues. The germline CDR1 and CDR2 sequences are SGDLS and YYNGEE. DNA of the CDR3: TGTGCCAGCAGCGTCGAGGGGAGAGAGCAGTACTTC. Amino acids: CASSVEGREQYF.

As regards this clone: The sample carries other DNA sequences with the same CDR3. V gene TRBV27 combines with J gene TRBJ2-1; no clear D. This CDR3 spans 14 amino acids. Trimming removed 1 base at V and 4 bases at J, with 8 bases between. Germline assignment: CDR1 MNHEY and CDR2 SMNVEV (reference sequence). This chain's CDR3 is CASSLLGPYNEQFF. As DNA, the CDR3 is TGTGCCAGCAGTTTATTAGGCCCGTACAATGAGCAGTTCTTC.

The rearrangement uses TRBV9 and TRBJ1-2, with a possible D match to TRBD1 (5 bases). The CDR3 spans 15 residues. Germline V gives CDR1 SGDLS, CDR2 YYNGEE. The V gene lost 0 bases and the J gene lost 4 bases, with 13 bases spanning the gap. CDR3 in amino acids: CASSVGDSTAYGYTF. CDR3 nucleotides: TGTGCCAGCAGCGTAGGTGACAGCACAGCCTATGGCTACACCTTC.

The chain carries TRBV7-9 and TRBJ1-6, with 9 positions matching TRBD1. Trimming cost V 5 bases and J 10 bases; bases outside gene matches: 6. This CDR3 has 14 amino acids. Germline V gives CDR1 SEHNR, CDR2 FQNEAQ (reference sequence). In nucleotides, the CDR3 is TGTGCCAGCAGCCCTGGACAGGGGAGGTCACCCCTCCACTTT. It translates to CASSPGQGRSPLHF.

The rearrangement joins TRBV5-6 to TRBJ2-7, with a tentative D call TRBD1 (5 bases). The CDR3 consists of 14 residues. The V gene lost 0 bases and the J gene lost 0 bases, with 7 bases spanning the gap. The germline V gene has CDR1 SGHDT and CDR2 YYEEEE. In nucleotides, the CDR3 is TGTGCCAGCAGCTTGGAGGGGAACTCCTACGAGCAGTACTTC. Protein sequence: CASSLEGNSYEQYF.